This T cell receptor beta chain appears in the sequencing data of a study of T cells in tuberculosis. The study, taken as a whole, reports: Active tuberculosis alpha repertoires lay closer to GMM-specific TCRs than controls'.

Note on this clone: The target antigen is unknown.

The V and J ends lost 4 bases and 4 bases, in that order; junction bases with no gene match: 3. The CDR3 sequence is 13 residues long. Looked up from germline, CDR1 is SGHTA and CDR2 is FQGNSA. Libraries were prepared by immunoSEQ multiplex PCR; TCRdb keeps only in-frame clonotypes and omits some of them. Of under 40,000 clones in the sample, approximately 91% were seen once. The TCR was taken from a donor under 30 with latent tuberculosis or without tuberculosis infection. The chain combines TRBV7-2 with TRBJ1-1; the match to TRBD1 covers 7 bases. The specimen was PBMCs. CDR3 sequence (DNA): TGTGCCAGCAGCTGGGCAGGGGGCACTGAAGCTTTCTTT. Protein sequence: CASSWAGGTEAFF.